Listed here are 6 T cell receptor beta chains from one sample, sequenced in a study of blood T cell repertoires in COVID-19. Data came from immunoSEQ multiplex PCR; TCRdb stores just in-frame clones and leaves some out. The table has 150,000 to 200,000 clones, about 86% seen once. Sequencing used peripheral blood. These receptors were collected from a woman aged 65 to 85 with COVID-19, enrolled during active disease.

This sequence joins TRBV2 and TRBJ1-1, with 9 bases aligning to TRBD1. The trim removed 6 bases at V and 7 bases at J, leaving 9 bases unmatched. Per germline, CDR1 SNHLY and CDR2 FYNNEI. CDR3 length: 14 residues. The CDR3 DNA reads TGTGCCAGCAGGAGGTACAGGGGGCAGGATGAAGCTTTCTTT. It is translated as CASRRYRGQDEAFF.

The CDR3 DNA reads as TGTGCCTGGACTGTTTCGTCCGGGGAGCTGTTTTTT. This encodes CAWTVSSGELFF. The rearrangement uses TRBV30 and TRBJ2-2, with D hard to call. This CDR3 is 12 amino acids long. Germline V gene lookup returns CDR1 GTSNPN and CDR2 SVGIG (reference sequence). Deletions cut 4 bases from V and 6 bases from J, with 9 bases between.

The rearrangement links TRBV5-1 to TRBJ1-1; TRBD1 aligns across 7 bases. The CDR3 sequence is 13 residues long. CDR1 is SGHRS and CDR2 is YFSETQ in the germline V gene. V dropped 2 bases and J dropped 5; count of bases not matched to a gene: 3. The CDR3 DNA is TGCGCCAGCAGCTTCACAGGGGAGACTGAAGCTTTCTTT. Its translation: CASSFTGETEAFF.

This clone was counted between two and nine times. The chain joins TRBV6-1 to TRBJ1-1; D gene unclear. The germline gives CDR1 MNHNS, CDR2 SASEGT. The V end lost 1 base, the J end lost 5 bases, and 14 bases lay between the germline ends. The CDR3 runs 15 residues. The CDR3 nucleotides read TGTGCCAGCAGTGAAGGTGTCCGGGGAAGAACTGAAGCTTTCTTT. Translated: CASSEGVRGRTEAFF.

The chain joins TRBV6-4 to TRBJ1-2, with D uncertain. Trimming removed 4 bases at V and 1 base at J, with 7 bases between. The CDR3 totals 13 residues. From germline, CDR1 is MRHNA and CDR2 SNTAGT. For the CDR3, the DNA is TGTGCCAGCAGTGTTTCGTTTAACTATGGCTACACCTTC. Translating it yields CASSVSFNYGYTF.

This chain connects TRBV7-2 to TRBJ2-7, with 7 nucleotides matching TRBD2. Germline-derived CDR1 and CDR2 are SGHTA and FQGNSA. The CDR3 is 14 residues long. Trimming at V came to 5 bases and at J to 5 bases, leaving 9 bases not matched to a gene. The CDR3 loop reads CASSQAAGPNEQYF. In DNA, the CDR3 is TGTGCCAGCAGCCAAGCAGCGGGGCCCAACGAGCAGTACTTC.